This T cell receptor beta chain was sequenced for a study of blood T cell repertoires in COVID-19. Trimming stripped 4 bases from V and 2 bases from J, with 12 bases between. The CDR3 contains 15 residues. Germline V CDR1 and CDR2: SGHKS, YYEKEE (reference sequence). Living in about two dozen US areas, the participants were between roughly 18 and 90 years of age. Sequencing used immunoSEQ multiplex PCR; TCRdb keeps in-frame clones, though not all of them. The sample yields approximately 220,000 clones, 80% to 90% seen once. Sequenced sample: PBMCs or T cells enriched from blood (not recorded which). This sequence joins TRBV5-5 and TRBJ1-4; D is uncertain. This TCR was recovered from a woman between 50 and 59 years old who had been exposed to COVID-19. CDR3 DNA: TGTGCCAGCAGCCGCGCAGGAAAGACTAATGAAAAACTGTTTTTT. Its protein is CASSRAGKTNEKLFF.